What follows is one T cell receptor beta chain and its context. The read terminates 3 residues ahead of where the CDR3 ends, so the germline J gene completes it. The protocol was immunoSEQ multiplex PCR, while the TCRdb copy is restricted to in-frame clones and leaves out a portion. Its listing shows approximately 33,000 clones. The data belong to a study of T cells in women clearing cervical HPV infection. The ends were cut back, 0 bases at V and 8 bases at J, with 11 bases in the middle. CDR1 is SGHRS and CDR2 is YFSETQ in the germline V gene. The CDR3 covers 14 residues. Source material: blood buffy coat. This chain uses TRBV5-1 with TRBJ1-4; D is unclear. The sequence was obtained from a woman aged 18 to 75 with a cervical HPV16 infection that either progressed to CIN3+ or cleared (not recorded which). The part of the CDR3 DNA that was read is TGCGCCAGCAGCTTGGTCGGAACGGGGGAAAAA. Protein sequence: CASSLVGTGEK. The entire CDR3 protein is CASSLVGTGEKLFF.